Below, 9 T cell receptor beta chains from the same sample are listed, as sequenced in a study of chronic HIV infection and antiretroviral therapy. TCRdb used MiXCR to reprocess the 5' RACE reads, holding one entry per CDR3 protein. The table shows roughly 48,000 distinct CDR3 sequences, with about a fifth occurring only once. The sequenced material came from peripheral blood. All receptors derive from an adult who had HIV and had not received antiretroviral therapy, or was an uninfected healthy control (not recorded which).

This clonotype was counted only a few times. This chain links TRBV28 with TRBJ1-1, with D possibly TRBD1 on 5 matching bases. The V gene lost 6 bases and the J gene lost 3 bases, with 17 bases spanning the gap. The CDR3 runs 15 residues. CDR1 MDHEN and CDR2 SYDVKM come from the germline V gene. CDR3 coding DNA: TGTGCCAGCAGGCCCTCCAACCAGGGATACACTGAAGCTTTCTTT. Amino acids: CASRPSNQGYTEAFF.

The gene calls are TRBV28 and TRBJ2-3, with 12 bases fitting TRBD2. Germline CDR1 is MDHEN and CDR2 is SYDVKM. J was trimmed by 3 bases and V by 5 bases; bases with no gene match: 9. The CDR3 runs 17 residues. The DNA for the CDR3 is TGTGCCAGCAGTATTAGACTAGCGGGAGTTGGGACAGATACGCAGTATTTT. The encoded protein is CASSIRLAGVGTDTQYF.

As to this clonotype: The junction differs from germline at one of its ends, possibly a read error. In DNA form, the CDR3 reads TGTGCTAGCAGGATCGCGGCGGGCGGGGAGCTGTTTTTT. This gives the protein CASRIAAGGELFF. This chain connects TRBV7-7 to TRBJ2-2; weak D call: TRBD2 (5 bases). The CDR3 length is 13 residues. Looked up from germline, CDR1 is SSHAT and CDR2 is FNYEAQ (reference sequence). Full variable domain (remainder filled in from reference TRBV7-7 and TRBJ2-2): GAGVSQSPRYKVTKRGQDVTLRCDPISSHATLYWYQQALGQGPEFLTYFNYEAQPDKSGLPSDRFSAERPEGSISTLTIQRTEQRDSAMYRCASRIAAGGELFFGEGSRLTVL.

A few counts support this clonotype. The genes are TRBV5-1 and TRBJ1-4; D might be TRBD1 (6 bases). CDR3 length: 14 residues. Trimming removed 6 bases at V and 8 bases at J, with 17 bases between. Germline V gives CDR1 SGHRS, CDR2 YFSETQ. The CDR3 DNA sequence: TGCGCCAGCACCATGGAAGGGACAAACGAAAAACTGTTTTTT. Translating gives CASTMEGTNEKLFF.

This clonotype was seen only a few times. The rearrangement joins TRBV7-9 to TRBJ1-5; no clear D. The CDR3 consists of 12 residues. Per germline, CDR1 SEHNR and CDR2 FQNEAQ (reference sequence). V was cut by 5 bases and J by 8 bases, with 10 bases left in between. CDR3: CASSLFGEPQHF. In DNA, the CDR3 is TGTGCCAGCAGCCTGTTTGGCGAGCCCCAGCATTTT.

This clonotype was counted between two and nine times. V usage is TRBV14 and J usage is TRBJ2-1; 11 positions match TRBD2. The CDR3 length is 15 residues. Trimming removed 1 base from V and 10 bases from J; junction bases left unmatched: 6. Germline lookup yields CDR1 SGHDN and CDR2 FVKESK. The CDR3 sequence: CASSQVLAGGTEQFF. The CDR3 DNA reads TGTGCCAGCAGCCAAGTCCTAGCGGGAGGCACGGAGCAGTTCTTC.

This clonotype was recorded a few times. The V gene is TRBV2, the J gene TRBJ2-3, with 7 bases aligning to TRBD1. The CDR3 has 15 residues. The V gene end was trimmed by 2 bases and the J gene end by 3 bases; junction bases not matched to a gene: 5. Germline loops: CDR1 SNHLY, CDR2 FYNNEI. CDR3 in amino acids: CASSERGLATDTQYF. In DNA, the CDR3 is TGTGCCAGCAGTGAAAGGGGGCTAGCTACAGATACGCAGTATTTT.

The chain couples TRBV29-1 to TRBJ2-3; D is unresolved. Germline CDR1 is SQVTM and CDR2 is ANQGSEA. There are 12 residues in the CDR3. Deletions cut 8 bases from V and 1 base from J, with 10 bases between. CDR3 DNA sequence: TGCAGCCAGACTGCTCGCACAGATACGCAGTATTTT. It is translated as CSQTARTDTQYF.

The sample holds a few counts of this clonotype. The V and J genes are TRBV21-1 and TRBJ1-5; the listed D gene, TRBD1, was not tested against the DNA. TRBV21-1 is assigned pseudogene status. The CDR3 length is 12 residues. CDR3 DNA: TGTGCCCGCAGACAGGGGAATCAGCCCCAGCATTTT. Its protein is CARRQGNQPQHF.